This is a list of T cell receptor beta chains from one sample in a study of blood T cell repertoires in COVID-19. Here immunoSEQ multiplex PCR was the method, and the copy in TCRdb shows in-frame clones only, minus some. The sample records approximately 200,000 clones, less than 90% being singletons. Sequencing input: peripheral blood. These receptors all come from a man in his 70s with acute or convalescent COVID-19. The CDR3 runs from the conserved cysteine through the conserved F or W. D genes are given only for firm matches. Some rows have no size entry. The others give once, few or many, or a class for an expanded clone.

D gene: TRBD1
J gene: TRBJ2-1
V gene: TRBV9
clone size: NA
CDR3 DNA: TGTGCCAGCAGCGCGACAGGGATAGAAGGCAATGAGCAGTTCTTC
CDR3 protein: CASSATGIEGNEQFF

D gene: NA
J gene: TRBJ2-2
V gene: TRBV9
clone size: NA
CDR3 DNA: TGTGCCAGCAGCGTTGGCGGGGCAACTAACACCGGGGAGCTGTTTTTT
CDR3 protein: CASSVGGATNTGELFF

D gene: NA
J gene: TRBJ2-1
V gene: TRBV11-3
clone size: NA
CDR3 DNA: TGTGCCAGCAGCACCCAGGGGGGTTGGAATGAGCAGTTCTTC
CDR3 protein: CASSTQGGWNEQFF

D gene: TRBD2
J gene: TRBJ2-7
V gene: TRBV19
clone size: NA
CDR3 DNA: TGTGCCAGTAGTATGTCTAGCGGGAGCGCGCAGTACTTC
CDR3 protein: CASSMSSGSAQYF

D gene: NA
J gene: TRBJ1-4
V gene: TRBV2
clone size: NA
CDR3 DNA: TGTGCCAGCATTTGGGCTCCTAATGAAAAACTGTTTTTT
CDR3 protein: CASIWAPNEKLFF

D gene: TRBD2
J gene: TRBJ2-3
V gene: TRBV2
clone size: NA
CDR3 DNA: TGTGCCAGCAGTTTGACTAGCGGGAAGGCCTTGAATACGCAGTATTTT
CDR3 protein: CASSLTSGKALNTQYF

D gene: TRBD2
J gene: TRBJ2-1
V gene: TRBV3-1/TRBV3-2
clone size: NA
CDR3 DNA: TGTGCCAGCAGCCAAGCCCTTAGCGGGAGAGATGAGCAGTTCTTC
CDR3 protein: CASSQALSGRDEQFF

D gene: TRBD2
J gene: TRBJ2-2
V gene: TRBV25-1
clone size: once
CDR3 DNA: TGTGCCAGCAGGAATGGCCTCCTCGGGGGGACCGGGGAGCTGTTTTTT
CDR3 protein: CASRNGLLGGTGELFF

D gene: NA
J gene: TRBJ1-1
V gene: TRBV7-9
clone size: NA
CDR3 DNA: TGTGCCAGCAGCCCGAGGGCCCAGAACACTGAAGCTTTCTTT
CDR3 protein: CASSPRAQNTEAFF

D gene: NA
J gene: TRBJ2-1
V gene: TRBV4-2
clone size: NA
CDR3 DNA: TGTGCCAGCAGCCAAGCCCTTGGACGGCGAGGGCTCAATGAGCAGTTCTTC
CDR3 protein: CASSQALGRRGLNEQFF

D gene: NA
J gene: TRBJ2-1
V gene: TRBV11-2
clone size: once
CDR3 DNA: TGTGCCAGCAGCTTAGTAGCGGCGTCCTACAATGAGCAGTTCTTC
CDR3 protein: CASSLVAASYNEQFF

D gene: NA
J gene: TRBJ1-1
V gene: TRBV5-1
clone size: NA
CDR3 DNA: TGCGCCAGCAGCTTGGTTCTATCGAGGGCTCAAAACACTGAAGCTTTCTTT
CDR3 protein: CASSLVLSRAQNTEAFF

D gene: NA
J gene: TRBJ1-5
V gene: TRBV9
clone size: NA
CDR3 DNA: TGTGCCAGCAGCGTAGGGGGGGGAACTCAGCCCCAGCATTTT
CDR3 protein: CASSVGGGTQPQHF

D gene: NA
J gene: TRBJ1-5
V gene: TRBV19
clone size: NA
CDR3 DNA: TGTGCCAGTCGGGGGGCCCTGGGCAATCAGCCCCAGCATTTT
CDR3 protein: CASRGALGNQPQHF

D gene: TRBD1
J gene: TRBJ1-5
V gene: TRBV28
clone size: NA
CDR3 DNA: TGTGCCAGCAGTTCCCAGGGACAGGGCGGCCGTCGGAATCAGCCCCAGCATTTT
CDR3 protein: CASSSQGQGGRRNQPQHF

D gene: NA
J gene: TRBJ2-3
V gene: TRBV7-3
clone size: once
CDR3 DNA: TGTGCCAGCAGCCTGGACTCCGTTCGCACAGATACGCAGTATTTT
CDR3 protein: CASSLDSVRTDTQYF

D gene: TRBD2
J gene: TRBJ2-1
V gene: TRBV7-6
clone size: NA
CDR3 DNA: TGTGCCAGCAGCTTAGCGGGACTAGCCGTCAATGAGCAGTTCTTC
CDR3 protein: CASSLAGLAVNEQFF

D gene: TRBD1
J gene: TRBJ1-5
V gene: TRBV6-5
clone size: NA
CDR3 DNA: TGTGCCAGCAGGCAGGGGGCTGGGCAGCCCCAGCATTTT
CDR3 protein: CASRQGAGQPQHF

D gene: TRBD1
J gene: TRBJ1-1
V gene: TRBV6-1
clone size: NA
CDR3 DNA: TGTGCCAGCAGTGAAAGGGCAGGGGGTGCTGAAGCTTTCTTT
CDR3 protein: CASSERAGGAEAFF

D gene: TRBD1
J gene: TRBJ1-4
V gene: TRBV7-9
clone size: NA
CDR3 DNA: TGTGCCAGCAGCGGACAGGGGATGGGCAATGAAAAACTGTTTTTT
CDR3 protein: CASSGQGMGNEKLFF

D gene: NA
J gene: TRBJ1-2
V gene: TRBV11-1
clone size: NA
CDR3 DNA: TGTGCCAGCAGCTTAGGTTGGGACTACTATGGCTACACCTTC
CDR3 protein: CASSLGWDYYGYTF

D gene: NA
J gene: TRBJ1-2
V gene: TRBV6-2/TRBV6-3
clone size: NA
CDR3 DNA: TGTGCCAGCAGTTCCAAACTTCTCGGGGGCTATGGCTACACCTTC
CDR3 protein: CASSSKLLGGYGYTF

D gene: NA
J gene: TRBJ1-2
V gene: TRBV5-6
clone size: NA
CDR3 DNA: TGTGCCAGCAGCTTGGTCGGTTTTGGCTACACCTTC
CDR3 protein: CASSLVGFGYTF

D gene: TRBD2
J gene: TRBJ2-5
V gene: TRBV14
clone size: NA
CDR3 DNA: TGTGCCAGCAGCCGGGGGAGGGAGAACGTTCAAGAGACCCAGTACTTC
CDR3 protein: CASSRGRENVQETQYF

D gene: NA
J gene: TRBJ1-4
V gene: TRBV28
clone size: NA
CDR3 DNA: TGTGCCAGCAGTATACCAGGGAATTACGAAAAACTGTTTTTT
CDR3 protein: CASSIPGNYEKLFF

D gene: NA
J gene: TRBJ1-3
V gene: TRBV12-1
clone size: NA
CDR3 DNA: TGTGCCAGCAGCCATCGGAGGTCTGGAAACACCATATATTTT
CDR3 protein: CASSHRRSGNTIYF

D gene: TRBD2
J gene: TRBJ2-1
V gene: TRBV7-2
clone size: NA
CDR3 DNA: TGTGCCAGCAGCTTAGCGGCCCTAGCGGGAGGGTACAATGAGCAGTTCTTC
CDR3 protein: CASSLAALAGGYNEQFF

D gene: TRBD2
J gene: TRBJ2-1
V gene: TRBV11-3
clone size: NA
CDR3 DNA: TGTGCCAGCAGCTTAGTGCGGGAGGGCCGGTTCTTC
CDR3 protein: CASSLVREGRFF

D gene: TRBD1
J gene: TRBJ2-7
V gene: TRBV27
clone size: NA
CDR3 DNA: TGTGCCAGCAAGAGGACAGGGTCCTACGAGCAGTACTTC
CDR3 protein: CASKRTGSYEQYF

D gene: NA
J gene: TRBJ2-6
V gene: TRBV19
clone size: NA
CDR3 DNA: TGTGCCAGTACGACGGGATGGGAGTCTGGGGCCAACGTCCTGACTTTC
CDR3 protein: CASTTGWESGANVLTF

D gene: TRBD1
J gene: TRBJ1-1
V gene: TRBV6-2/TRBV6-3
clone size: NA
CDR3 DNA: TGTGCCAGCAGTTCCGACAGGGAGCCGAACACTGAAGCTTTCTTT
CDR3 protein: CASSSDREPNTEAFF

D gene: TRBD1
J gene: TRBJ2-7
V gene: TRBV5-4
clone size: NA
CDR3 DNA: TGTGCCAGCACCCCAAGTTCGGGACAGGGACTCGAGCAGTACTTC
CDR3 protein: CASTPSSGQGLEQYF

D gene: NA
J gene: TRBJ2-6
V gene: TRBV7-2
clone size: NA
CDR3 DNA: TGTGCCAGCAGCTTAGCGGGGGCTCTGGGGGCCAACGTCCTGACTTTC
CDR3 protein: CASSLAGALGANVLTF

D gene: TRBD1
J gene: TRBJ1-5
V gene: TRBV2
clone size: NA
CDR3 DNA: TGTGCCAGCAGCCGGGACAGCTATAGCAATCAGCCCCAGCATTTT
CDR3 protein: CASSRDSYSNQPQHF

D gene: TRBD2
J gene: TRBJ2-1
V gene: TRBV7-2
clone size: NA
CDR3 DNA: TGTGCCAGCAGCTTTAACTCAGGGACTAGCGGTTCCTACAATGAGCAGTTCTTC
CDR3 protein: CASSFNSGTSGSYNEQFF

D gene: TRBD2
J gene: TRBJ2-2
V gene: TRBV3-1/TRBV3-2
clone size: NA
CDR3 DNA: TGTGCCAGCAGTCCGGGACTAGAAGACACCGGGGAGCTGTTTTTT
CDR3 protein: CASSPGLEDTGELFF

D gene: TRBD2
J gene: TRBJ2-1
V gene: TRBV14
clone size: NA
CDR3 DNA: TGTGCCAGCAGCCCTTACGGGACTAACTACAATGAGCAGTTCTTC
CDR3 protein: CASSPYGTNYNEQFF

D gene: TRBD2
J gene: TRBJ2-4
V gene: TRBV7-8
clone size: NA
CDR3 DNA: TGTGCCAGCAGCCAGAAATTTTCGACTAGCGGGAGGGCCATAGGTTCCCTCAAAAACATTCAGTACTTC
CDR3 protein: CASSQKFSTSGRAIGSLKNIQYF

D gene: NA
J gene: TRBJ2-2
V gene: TRBV20-1
clone size: NA
CDR3 DNA: TGCAGTGCTAAGCGAACCGGGGAGCTGTTTTTT
CDR3 protein: CSAKRTGELFF

D gene: TRBD1
J gene: TRBJ2-3
V gene: TRBV5-4
clone size: NA
CDR3 DNA: TGTGCCAGCAGCTCCCAACAGGGGGGCACAGATACGCAGTATTTT
CDR3 protein: CASSSQQGGTDTQYF

D gene: NA
J gene: TRBJ2-5
V gene: TRBV7-2
clone size: NA
CDR3 DNA: TGTGCCAGCACCCGTCTTAGCGCGTACCAAGAGACCCAGTACTTC
CDR3 protein: CASTRLSAYQETQYF

D gene: NA
J gene: TRBJ1-1
V gene: TRBV7-3
clone size: NA
CDR3 DNA: TGTGCCAGCAGAAGTAGCGCGAACACTGAAGCTTTCTTT
CDR3 protein: CASRSSANTEAFF

D gene: TRBD2
J gene: TRBJ2-3
V gene: TRBV11-2
clone size: NA
CDR3 DNA: TGTGCCAGCAGCTTAGCCCGGAGCGGGAGGGCAACAGATACGCAGTATTTT
CDR3 protein: CASSLARSGRATDTQYF

D gene: NA
J gene: TRBJ2-1
V gene: TRBV15
clone size: NA
CDR3 DNA: TGTGCCACCAGCAGAGCTTACACCAGCTCCTACAATGAGCAGTTCTTC
CDR3 protein: CATSRAYTSSYNEQFF

D gene: TRBD1
J gene: TRBJ1-2
V gene: TRBV4-3
clone size: NA
CDR3 DNA: TGCGCCAGCAGCCAAGAGACAGGGGCAAGACGTGGCTACACCTTC
CDR3 protein: CASSQETGARRGYTF

D gene: NA
J gene: TRBJ2-3
V gene: TRBV4-2
clone size: NA
CDR3 DNA: TGTGCCAGCAGCACGGGATCAGATACGCAGTATTTT
CDR3 protein: CASSTGSDTQYF